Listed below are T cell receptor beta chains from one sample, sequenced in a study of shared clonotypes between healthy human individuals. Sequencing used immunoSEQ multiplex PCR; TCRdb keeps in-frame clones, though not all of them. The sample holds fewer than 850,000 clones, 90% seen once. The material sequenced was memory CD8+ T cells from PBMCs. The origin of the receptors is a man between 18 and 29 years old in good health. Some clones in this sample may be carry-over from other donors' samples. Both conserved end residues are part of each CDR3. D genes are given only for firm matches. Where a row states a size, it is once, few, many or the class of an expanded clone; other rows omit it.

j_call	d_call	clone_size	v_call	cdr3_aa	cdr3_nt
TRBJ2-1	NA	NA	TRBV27	CASSEQGWSSYNEQFF	TGTGCCAGCAGTGAACAAGGATGGAGCTCCTACAATGAGCAGTTCTTC
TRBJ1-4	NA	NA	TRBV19	CASLQETNEKLFF	TGTGCCAGTTTACAGGAAACTAATGAAAAACTGTTTTTT
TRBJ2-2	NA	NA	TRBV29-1	CSVEDTGELFF	TGCAGCGTTGAAGATACCGGGGAGCTGTTTTTT
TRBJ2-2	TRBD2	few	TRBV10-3	CATLTAGGGTGELFF	TGTGCCACTCTGACGGCGGGGGGTGGCACCGGGGAGCTGTTTTTT
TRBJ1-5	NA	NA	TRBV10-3	CAISESWGNQPQHF	TGTGCCATCAGTGAGTCGTGGGGCAATCAGCCCCAGCATTTT
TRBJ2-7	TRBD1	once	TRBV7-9	CASSDRDSPYEQYF	TGTGCCAGCAGCGACAGGGACAGTCCCTACGAGCAGTACTTC
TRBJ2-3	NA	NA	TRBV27	CASSFSTDTQYF	TGTGCCAGCAGTTTCAGCACAGATACGCAGTATTTT
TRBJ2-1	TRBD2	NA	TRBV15	CATSGVSGRWAGNEQFF	TGTGCCACCAGCGGAGTTAGCGGGAGGTGGGCAGGGAATGAGCAGTTCTTC
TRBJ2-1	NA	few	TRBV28	CASSSMVGGGEQFF	TGTGCCAGCAGTTCCATGGTCGGAGGAGGGGAGCAGTTCTTC
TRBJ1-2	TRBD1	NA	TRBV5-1	CASSLARGQYYGYTF	TGCGCCAGCAGCTTGGCCAGGGGGCAGTACTATGGCTACACCTTC
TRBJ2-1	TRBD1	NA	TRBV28	CASTYSDRADNEQFF	TGTGCCAGCACCTACTCCGACAGGGCGGACAATGAGCAGTTCTTC
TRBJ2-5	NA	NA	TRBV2	CASSDPSAQTQYF	TGTGCCAGCAGTGATCCGTCGGCCCAGACCCAGTACTTC
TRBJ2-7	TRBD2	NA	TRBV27	CASSLRGRAHEQYF	TGTGCCAGCAGTTTACGTGGGAGGGCCCACGAGCAGTACTTC